Reported below is one TCR beta chain. This entry belongs to a study of blood T cell repertoires in COVID-19. Study context: Both acute and convalescent COVID-19 samples were obtained from the United States, Italy and Spain. Sample material is recorded as cDNA or gDNA derived from T cells, B-cell-depleted T cells, or PBMCs.

Germline V lookup: CDR1 LNHDA, CDR2 SQIVND (reference sequence). V was clipped by 3 bases and J by 2 bases, with 10 bases between them. The CDR3 contains 14 residues. As originally analysed: Reference gene primer amplification gave nucleated cell count estimates. The repertoire was sequenced with immunoSEQ multiplex PCR; TCRdb's copy has only in-frame clones and lacks some. The V and J calls and clone size were taken over from that table, and D and trimming were inferred from the DNA. The sample includes about 64,000 clones, about nine tenths of them seen just once. V usage is TRBV19 and J usage is TRBJ2-5; D perhaps matches TRBD1 (6 bases). This sequence was found in a woman aged 80 or over with active COVID-19. Sequences were obtained from peripheral blood. CDR3 bases: TGTGCCAGTAGTATCGTAACAGGGCAAGAGACCCAGTACTTC. Translating gives CASSIVTGQETQYF.